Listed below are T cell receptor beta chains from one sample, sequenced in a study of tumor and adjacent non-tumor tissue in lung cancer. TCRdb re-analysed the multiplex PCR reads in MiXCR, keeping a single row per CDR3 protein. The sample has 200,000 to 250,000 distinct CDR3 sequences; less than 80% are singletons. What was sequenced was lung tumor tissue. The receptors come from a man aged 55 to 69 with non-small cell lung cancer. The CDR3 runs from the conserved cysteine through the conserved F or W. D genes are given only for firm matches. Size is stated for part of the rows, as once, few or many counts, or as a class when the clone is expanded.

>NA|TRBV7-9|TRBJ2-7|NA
CASSLESGLSYEQYF
TGTGCCAGCAGCTTGGAGAGCGGGCTCTCCTACGAGCAGTACTTC
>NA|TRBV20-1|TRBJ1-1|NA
CNARDSRANTEAFF
TGCAATGCTAGAGATAGTAGGGCCAACACTGAAGCTTTCTTT
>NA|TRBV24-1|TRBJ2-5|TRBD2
CATSAGGLAEETQYF
TGTGCCACCAGTGCCGGGGGACTAGCGGAAGAGACCCAGTACTTC
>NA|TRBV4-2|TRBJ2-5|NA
CASSQGLTGYQETQCF
TGTGCCAGCAGCCAGGGCCTAACGGGGTACCAAGAGACCCAGTGCTTC
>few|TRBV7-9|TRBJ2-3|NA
CASSLTVQRIQYF
TGTGCCAGCAGCTTAACGGTCCAGCGGATACAGTATTTT
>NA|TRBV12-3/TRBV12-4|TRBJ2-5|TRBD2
CASSIAGVVTQYF
TGTGCCAGCAGCATAGCGGGAGTTGTGACCCAGTACTTC
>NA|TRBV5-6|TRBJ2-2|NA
CASSLVSWELFF
TGTGCCAGCAGCTTGGTTAGCTGGGAGCTGTTTTTT
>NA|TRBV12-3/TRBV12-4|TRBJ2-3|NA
CASSWGASTDTQYF
TGTGCCAGCAGTTGGGGGGCTAGCACAGATACGCAGTATTTT
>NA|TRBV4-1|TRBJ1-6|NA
CASSHIRADSPLHF
TGCGCCAGCAGCCACATCAGGGCGGATTCACCCCTCCACTTT
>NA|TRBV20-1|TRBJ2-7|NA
CSAGPGVSYEQYF
TGCAGTGCGGGGCCGGGGGTCTCCTACGAGCAGTACTTC
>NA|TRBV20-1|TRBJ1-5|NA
CNAAQGFGNQPQHF
TGCAATGCCGCTCAGGGTTTTGGCAATCAGCCCCAGCATTTT
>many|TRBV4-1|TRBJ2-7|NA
CASSQGGSYEQYF
TGCGCCAGCAGCCAAGGAGGGTCCTACGAGCAGTACTTC
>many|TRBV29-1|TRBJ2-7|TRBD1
CSVTGQEREQYF
TGCAGCGTCACGGGACAGGAGCGCGAGCAGTACTTC
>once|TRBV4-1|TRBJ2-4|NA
CASNQDSNNIQYF
TGCGCCAGCAACCAAGATAGTAACAATATTCAGTACTTC
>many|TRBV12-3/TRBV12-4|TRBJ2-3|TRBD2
CASSSGLAGDTDTQYF
TGTGCCAGCAGTTCCGGACTAGCGGGCGACACAGATACGCAGTATTTT
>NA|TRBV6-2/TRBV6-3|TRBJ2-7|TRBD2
CASSYIIIAGTSDSYEQYF
TGTGCCAGCAGTTACATTATAATAGCCGGGACTAGCGATTCCTACGAGCAGTACTTC